The 14 T cell receptor beta chains presented below share a single source sample, sequenced in a study of blood T cell repertoires in COVID-19. TCRdb's table, derived via immunoSEQ multiplex PCR, lists solely in-frame clones and lacks some. The sample includes some 220,000 clones, 60% to 85% of them seen just once. Sequencing used peripheral blood. The receptors here all came from a woman aged 70-85 years with acute or convalescent COVID-19.

The CDR3 DNA reads TGCGCCAGCAGCATAACAGGGGGTTATGGCTACACCTTC. Translated: CASSITGGYGYTF. This chain joins TRBV5-1 and TRBJ1-2, with 8 bases aligning to TRBD1. Germline CDR1 is SGHRS and CDR2 is YFSETQ. After removal of 4 bases from V and 5 bases from J, the junction contained 4 bases not matched to a gene. The CDR3 loop spans 13 amino acids.

V gene TRBV5-1 combines with J gene TRBJ2-3; 8 bases fit TRBD2. Germline V gives CDR1 SGHRS, CDR2 YFSETQ. The CDR3 is made up of 17 amino acids. V was pared by 0 bases and J by 4 bases, with 10 bases of the junction left unmatched. Written as DNA, the CDR3 is TGCGCCAGCAGCTTGGCCGCGGGGGGAATTTTTGCAGATACGCAGTATTTT. This gives the protein CASSLAAGGIFADTQYF.

This clone has more than one count but fewer than ten. The chain combines TRBV5-6 with TRBJ2-3; possible D gene TRBD2, 6 bases. The germline CDR1 and CDR2 sequences are SGHDT and YYEEEE. V lost 6 bases and J lost 4, with 15 bases in between. There are 14 residues in the CDR3. CDR3 nucleotide sequence: TGTGCCAGCACCCGTGTCGGGGGAGCAGATACGCAGTATTTT. Translated: CASTRVGGADTQYF.

CDR3 DNA sequence: TGTGCCAGCTCCAGGGGGGACAGGGGGAGCGAGCAGTACGTC. Protein: CASSRGDRGSEQYV. The V call is TRBV21-1, the J call TRBJ2-7; TRBD1 is the table's D call and was not checked against the DNA. TRBV21-1 is noted as a pseudogene. This CDR3 comprises 14 residues.

The chain links TRBV7-8 to TRBJ2-7; TRBD2 agrees at 8 bases. V lost 5 bases to trimming and J lost 7 bases; unmatched junction nucleotides: 10. Germline V gene sequence: CDR1 SGHVS, CDR2 FQNEAQ. There are 14 residues in the CDR3. The CDR3 coding sequence is TGTGCCAGCAGCCGGGGGGGACTATCGGGTGAGCAGTACGTC. This sequence encodes CASSRGGLSGEQYV.

This clone was seen more than once but under ten times. CDR3 amino acids: CASSLGGDTEAFF. Written as DNA, the CDR3 is TGCGCCAGCAGCTTGGGGGGAGACACTGAAGCTTTCTTT. This chain uses TRBV5-1 with TRBJ1-1; D ambiguous. The germline gives CDR1 SGHRS, CDR2 YFSETQ. The CDR3 covers 13 residues. The V gene lost 0 bases and the J gene lost 3 bases, with 6 bases spanning the gap.

There are a few counts of this clone. This chain uses TRBV10-3 with TRBJ2-1; TRBD2 aligns across 8 bases. The V segment lost 8 bases and the J segment 4 bases; nucleotides outside the gene matches: 16. The CDR3 covers 17 residues. CDR1 ENHRY and CDR2 SYGVKD come from the germline V gene. The CDR3 nucleotides read TGTGCCATCTCAAAAAACGCGGGGGGAGGAAAGTACAATGAGCAGTTCTTC. It translates to CAISKNAGGGKYNEQFF.

The chain is built from TRBV11-2 and TRBJ2-1, with a tentative D call TRBD1 (6 bases). The V gene's germline CDR1 is SGHAT and CDR2 FQNNGV. This CDR3 has 14 residues. With 1 base removed from V and 10 bases from J, the gap between germline ends came to 14 bases. CDR3 bases: TGTGCCAGCAGCTTAGGAGGGTACACAGGGGAGCAGTTCTTC. It specifies CASSLGGYTGEQFF.

This chain connects TRBV5-8 to TRBJ2-7, with D unresolved. In germline, CDR1 is SGHTS, CDR2 YDEGEE. The CDR3 covers 13 residues. Between the trimmed V and J ends, which lost 0 bases and 4 bases, there was a span of 8 bases. This chain's CDR3 is CASSLGQQYEQYF. The CDR3 DNA sequence: TGTGCCAGCAGCTTGGGACAACAATACGAGCAGTACTTC.

This clone was counted only a few times. The chain employs TRBV6-2 or TRBV6-3 and TRBJ2-1, with a possible D match to TRBD2 (5 bases). This CDR3 spans 12 amino acids. V lost 6 bases, J lost 9 bases, and 12 bases lay in between. The germline CDR1 and CDR2 sequences are MNHEY and SVGEGT. The CDR3 sequence: CASSPLVGEQFF. As DNA, the CDR3 is TGTGCCAGCAGCCCACTAGTTGGTGAGCAGTTCTTC.

The rearrangement joins TRBV6-5 to TRBJ2-1, with 8 bases aligning to TRBD1. Trimming cost V 7 bases and J 2 bases; bases outside gene matches: 4. The CDR3 sequence is 14 residues long. Germline CDR1 reads MNHEY; CDR2 reads SVGAGI. The CDR3 is CASKDRVAYNEQFF. The CDR3 DNA reads TGTGCCAGCAAGGACAGGGTAGCCTACAATGAGCAGTTCTTC.

This clone was counted a few times. The V gene is TRBV4-1, the J gene TRBJ2-2; D is possibly TRBD2 (6 bases). The CDR3 sequence is 16 residues long. Between the trimmed V and J ends, which lost 4 bases and 1 base, there was a span of 13 bases. CDR1 is MGHRA, CDR2 YSYEKL, per germline. CDR3 bases: TGCGCCAGCAGCCGGGCCGGGACTTTGAACACCGGGGAGCTGTTTTTT. Protein product: CASSRAGTLNTGELFF.

The table lists this clone with a count of one. The chain joins TRBV5-4 to TRBJ1-4; perhaps TRBD1 as D (5 bases). The CDR3 contains 13 residues. The germline V and J ends were trimmed by 2 bases and 7 bases, with 9 bases remaining between them. CDR1 SGHNT and CDR2 YYREEE come from the germline V gene (reference sequence). The CDR3 DNA is TGTGCCAGCAGCTTTCGGGGGATTGAAAAACTGTTTTTT. It specifies CASSFRGIEKLFF.

The chain is built from TRBV15 and TRBJ1-4, with D maybe TRBD1 (5 bases). Germline V CDR1 and CDR2: LNHNV, YYDKDF (reference sequence). V was cut by 6 bases and J by 5 bases, with 16 bases left in between. The CDR3 contains 15 residues. DNA of the CDR3: TGTGCCACCAGGCAGGGCGGCTTTGCGAATGAAAAACTGTTTTTT. It is translated as CATRQGGFANEKLFF.